The present entry profiles one T cell receptor beta chain with its context. Its antigen is unknown. This sample stems from a study of T cell responses to AZD1222 COVID-19 vaccine. Study-level findings and limits: Nearly half of the spike-specific TCRs reportedly recognize variant regions that carry no mutations. Vaccine-related CD4 TCRs covered spike, predominating at 160-218 and 743-854. Repertoire collection took place solely once the T cell response had peaked.

The method was immunoSEQ multiplex PCR; TCRdb's version includes in-frame clones alone and lacks a portion of them. The repertoire holds some 150,000 clones, roughly 86% seen once, with about 5.4% in the top ten. Second doses were pooled across both intervals (about 4 or about 12 weeks). This CDR3 is built from 16 residues. The germline V gene encodes CDR1 MNHEY and CDR2 SMNVEV (reference sequence). V lost 6 bases and J lost 5; bases outside the gene matches: 6. The chain combines TRBV27 with TRBJ2-3, with 15 bases aligning to TRBD2. Source: peripheral blood, taken 28 days after the second AZD1222 dose. This TCR derives from an adult who received the AZD1222 COVID-19 vaccine. The CDR3 is CASRQRTSGGGDTQYF. CDR3 sequence (DNA): TGTGCCAGCAGACAAAGGACTAGCGGGGGGGGAGATACGCAGTATTTT.